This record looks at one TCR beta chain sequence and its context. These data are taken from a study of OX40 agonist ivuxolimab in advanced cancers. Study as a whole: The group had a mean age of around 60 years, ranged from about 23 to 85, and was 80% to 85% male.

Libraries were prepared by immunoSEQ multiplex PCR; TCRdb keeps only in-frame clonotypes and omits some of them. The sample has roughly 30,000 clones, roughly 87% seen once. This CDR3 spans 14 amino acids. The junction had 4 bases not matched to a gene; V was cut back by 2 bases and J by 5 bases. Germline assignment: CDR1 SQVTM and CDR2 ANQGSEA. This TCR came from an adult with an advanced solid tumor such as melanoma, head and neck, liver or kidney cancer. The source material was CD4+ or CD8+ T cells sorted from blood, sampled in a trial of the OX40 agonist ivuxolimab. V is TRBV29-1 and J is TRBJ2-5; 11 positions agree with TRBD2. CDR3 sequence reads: CSVELAGGWETQYF. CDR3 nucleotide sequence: TGCAGCGTTGAACTAGCGGGGGGTTGGGAGACCCAGTACTTC.